This T cell receptor (beta chain) was found in a study of Ad26.COV2.S vaccination and SARS-CoV-2 variants. Treatment described: some 19 received Ad26.COV2.S at low or high dose, single or two shots; roughly five received placebo; per-sample allocation not given. Day 63 after the first vaccine or placebo injection was the time point for sampling. Germline V gives CDR1 MGHRA, CDR2 YSYEKL. CDR3 length: 19 residues. V gave up 2 bases and J gave up 2 bases, with 22 bases separating them. Some clones are missing from TCRdb's copy, which holds only in-frame ones; the method was immunoSEQ multiplex PCR. The sample yields about 420,000 clones, roughly 90% seen once.

This sample comprised peripheral blood, obtained in a trial of Ad26.COV2.S vaccine versus placebo. This receptor was identified in a person between 18 and 60 years old who received the Ad26.COV2.S COVID-19 vaccine or a placebo. J is TRBJ2-1 and V is TRBV4-1; tentatively, D is TRBD2 (7 bases). The CDR3 bases are TGCGCCAGCAGCCAAACTCTACAGGGAGGGGTAGGGGCCTACAATGAGCAGTTCTTC. Its translation: CASSQTLQGGVGAYNEQFF.